The clone carrying this T cell receptor (beta chain) was picked up a small number of times. Antigen specificity is unknown. J lost 10 bases, V lost 11 bases, and 13 bases had no gene match. This CDR3 has 14 amino acids. Looked up from germline, CDR1 is MNHEY and CDR2 is SVGAGI. PCR used 60 Vbeta primers and 13 Jbeta primers. Sequencing was performed with immunoSEQ multiplex PCR; in TCRdb, only in-frame clones are kept and a portion is missing. The repertoire holds around 96,000 clones, with 55% to 75% as singletons. The data originate from a study of cytomegalovirus exposure and HLA in healthy donors. Participants comprised healthy donors of bone marrow. Study outcomes and limitations: Being indistinguishable, some V segments were excluded, TRBV6-2 and TRBV6-3 among them. TCR beta sequences reportedly predicted the HLA-A and HLA-B alleles of most subjects accurately.

The source material was PBMCs. The chain is built from TRBV6-5 and TRBJ2-1, with 11 bases aligning to TRBD2. This receptor was taken from a man in his fifties or sixties in good health and CMV-seronegative. CDR3 amino acids: CAHKEGLAVGEQFF. CDR3 coding DNA: TGTGCCCACAAAGAGGGACTAGCGGTGGGGGAGCAGTTCTTC.